The present entry profiles one T cell receptor (beta chain) with its context. Its antigen is currently unknown. This specimen comes from a study of T cell responses to AZD1222 COVID-19 vaccine. Findings and caveats of the study: Only after the peak T cell response were repertoires sampled. White British ancestry dominated among donors, who included more females, and clonal diversity was possibly underestimated.

Germline loops: CDR1 LGHNA, CDR2 YNFKEQ. There are 15 residues in the CDR3. V was pared by 4 bases and J by 2 bases, with 14 bases between. TCRdb keeps only in-frame clones here, not all; method: immunoSEQ multiplex PCR. Seen here are 130,000 to 150,000 clones, 80% to 95% observed once, and the top ten hold about 3%. The chain carries TRBV4-2 and TRBJ1-1; a possible D gene is TRBD1 (6 bases). This sequence originates from an adult in good health. The sample was peripheral blood, taken on day 0 of MenACWY control vaccination. The CDR3: CASSPWTDSNTEAFF. The CDR3 DNA sequence: TGTGCCAGCAGCCCCTGGACAGACAGCAACACTGAAGCTTTCTTT.